These T cell receptor beta chains were read from a single sample in a study of T cell changes during pregnancy in multiple sclerosis. TCRdb's copy holds only in-frame clones and misses some; the assay was immunoSEQ multiplex PCR. The sample lists approximately 88,000 clones; 80% to 95% were seen once. Sequencing used peripheral blood, obtained in the first trimester of pregnancy. The source is a female donor with multiple sclerosis, enrolled in a pregnancy study. The CDR3 runs from the conserved cysteine through the conserved F or W. The D gene is left open where the match is weak. Only some rows state a clone size, as once, few, many or a class for expanded clones.

CDR3aa: CASSAGTSTNEKLFF; CDR3nt: TGTGCCAGCAGCGCCGGTACCTCAACTAATGAAAAACTGTTTTTT; d_gene: NA; j_gene: TRBJ1-4; v_gene: TRBV9; abundance: NA
CDR3aa: CASNRGESGNTIYF; CDR3nt: TGTGCCAGCAACAGGGGGGAATCCGGAAACACCATATATTTT; d_gene: TRBD1; j_gene: TRBJ1-3; v_gene: TRBV19; abundance: NA
CDR3aa: CASSLAPGTFYEQYF; CDR3nt: TGTGCCAGCAGCTTAGCCCCCGGGACATTCTACGAGCAGTACTTC; d_gene: NA; j_gene: TRBJ2-7; v_gene: TRBV11-3; abundance: NA
CDR3aa: CASSYSWDRDAYGYTF; CDR3nt: TGTGCCAGCAGTTACTCTTGGGACAGAGACGCCTATGGCTACACCTTC; d_gene: TRBD1; j_gene: TRBJ1-2; v_gene: TRBV6-5; abundance: NA
CDR3aa: CASSFRGYEQYF; CDR3nt: TGTGCCAGCAGCTTCAGGGGATACGAGCAGTACTTC; d_gene: NA; j_gene: TRBJ2-7; v_gene: TRBV5-8; abundance: NA
CDR3aa: CSVPSNTEAFF; CDR3nt: TGCAGCGTTCCCTCGAACACTGAAGCTTTCTTT; d_gene: NA; j_gene: TRBJ1-1; v_gene: TRBV29-1; abundance: once
CDR3aa: CASSLEGVSYNEQFF; CDR3nt: TGCGCCAGCAGCTTGGAGGGGGTATCCTACAATGAGCAGTTCTTC; d_gene: NA; j_gene: TRBJ2-1; v_gene: TRBV5-1; abundance: NA
CDR3aa: CASSFSGWEQYF; CDR3nt: TGTGCCAGCAGTTTCTCAGGGTGGGAGCAGTACTTC; d_gene: NA; j_gene: TRBJ2-7; v_gene: TRBV28; abundance: NA
CDR3aa: CASSVPNNEQFF; CDR3nt: TGTGCCAGCAGCGTCCCTAACAATGAGCAGTTCTTC; d_gene: NA; j_gene: TRBJ2-1; v_gene: TRBV7-8; abundance: NA
CDR3aa: CAIGTGPNSPLHF; CDR3nt: TGTGCCATCGGGACAGGACCCAATTCACCCCTCCACTTT; d_gene: TRBD1; j_gene: TRBJ1-6; v_gene: TRBV10-3; abundance: NA
CDR3aa: CASSREGGPGAFF; CDR3nt: TGTGCCAGCAGCCGGGAGGGGGGACCAGGAGCTTTCTTT; d_gene: NA; j_gene: TRBJ1-1; v_gene: TRBV5-6; abundance: NA
CDR3aa: CASSLVPTGAGGPGGELFF; CDR3nt: TGTGCCAGCAGCTTAGTCCCTACCGGAGCGGGGGGGCCTGGCGGGGAGCTGTTTTTT; d_gene: TRBD2; j_gene: TRBJ2-2; v_gene: TRBV11-2; abundance: NA
CDR3aa: CASSFRGSSPLHF; CDR3nt: TGTGCCAGCAGCTTTAGAGGCTCTTCACCCCTCCACTTT; d_gene: NA; j_gene: TRBJ1-6; v_gene: TRBV7-6; abundance: NA
CDR3aa: CASILGQGNEKLFF; CDR3nt: TGTGCCAGCATATTAGGTCAGGGGAATGAAAAACTGTTTTTT; d_gene: NA; j_gene: TRBJ1-4; v_gene: TRBV6-1; abundance: once
CDR3aa: CASSESSGGGETQYF; CDR3nt: TGTGCCAGCAGTGAGTCTAGCGGGGGAGGTGAGACCCAGTACTTC; d_gene: TRBD2; j_gene: TRBJ2-5; v_gene: TRBV6-6; abundance: NA
CDR3aa: CASSESDRGNQPQHF; CDR3nt: TGCGCCAGCAGTGAGTCCGACAGGGGCAATCAGCCCCAGCATTTT; d_gene: TRBD1; j_gene: TRBJ1-5; v_gene: TRBV10-2; abundance: NA